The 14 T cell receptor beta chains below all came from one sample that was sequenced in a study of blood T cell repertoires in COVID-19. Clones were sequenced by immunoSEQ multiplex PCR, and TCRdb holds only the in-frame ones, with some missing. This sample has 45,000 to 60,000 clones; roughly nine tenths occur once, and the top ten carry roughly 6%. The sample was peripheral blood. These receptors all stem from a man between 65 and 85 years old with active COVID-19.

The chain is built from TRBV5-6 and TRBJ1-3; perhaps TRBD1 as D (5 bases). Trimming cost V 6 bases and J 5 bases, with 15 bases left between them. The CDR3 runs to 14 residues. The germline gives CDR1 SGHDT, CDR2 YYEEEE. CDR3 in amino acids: CASIGAGYRNTIYF. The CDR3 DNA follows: TGTGCCAGCATCGGGGCGGGGTATCGAAACACCATATATTTT.

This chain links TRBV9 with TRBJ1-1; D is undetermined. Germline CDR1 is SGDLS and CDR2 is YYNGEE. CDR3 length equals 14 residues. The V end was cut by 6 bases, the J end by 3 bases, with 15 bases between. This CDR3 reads CASTSGGHDTEAFF. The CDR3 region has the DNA TGTGCCAGCACCTCTGGCGGTCACGACACTGAAGCTTTCTTT.

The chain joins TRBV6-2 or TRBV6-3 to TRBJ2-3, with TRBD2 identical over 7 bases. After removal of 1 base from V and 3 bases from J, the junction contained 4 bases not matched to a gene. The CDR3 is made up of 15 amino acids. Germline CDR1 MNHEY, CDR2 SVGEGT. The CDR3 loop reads CASSYFGGGTDTQYF. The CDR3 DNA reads TGTGCCAGCAGTTACTTCGGCGGGGGAACAGATACGCAGTATTTT.

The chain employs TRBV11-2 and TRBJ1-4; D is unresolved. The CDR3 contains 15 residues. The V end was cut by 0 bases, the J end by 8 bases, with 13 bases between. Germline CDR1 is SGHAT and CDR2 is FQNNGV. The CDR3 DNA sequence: TGTGCCAGCAGCTTAGAATCCGGGTTGAGCGAAAAACTGTTTTTT. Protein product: CASSLESGLSEKLFF.

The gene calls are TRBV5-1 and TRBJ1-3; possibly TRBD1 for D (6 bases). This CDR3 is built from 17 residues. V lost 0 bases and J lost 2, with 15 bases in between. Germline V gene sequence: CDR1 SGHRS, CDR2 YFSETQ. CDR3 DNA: TGCGCCAGCAGCTTGGGGCCAGGGGAGTTACCTGGAAACACCATATATTTT. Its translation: CASSLGPGELPGNTIYF.

CDR3 sequence (DNA): TGTGCCACCAGTCTACAGGGGACGAACACCGGGGAGCTGTTTTTT. Translating gives CATSLQGTNTGELFF. This chain uses TRBV24-1 with TRBJ2-2, with 7 bases matching TRBD1. V trimming: 6 bases; J trimming: 0 bases; junction bases outside the gene matches: 3. Germline CDR1 KGHDR, CDR2 SFDVKD. The CDR3 runs to 15 residues.

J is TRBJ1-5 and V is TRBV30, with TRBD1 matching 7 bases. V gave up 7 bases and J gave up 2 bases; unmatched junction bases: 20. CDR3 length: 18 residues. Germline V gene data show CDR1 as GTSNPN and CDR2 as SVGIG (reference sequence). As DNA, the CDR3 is TGTGCCTCCACAGGGGCAGGAGGGGCGCATGGGGGCAATCAGCCCCAGCATTTT. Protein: CASTGAGGAHGGNQPQHF.

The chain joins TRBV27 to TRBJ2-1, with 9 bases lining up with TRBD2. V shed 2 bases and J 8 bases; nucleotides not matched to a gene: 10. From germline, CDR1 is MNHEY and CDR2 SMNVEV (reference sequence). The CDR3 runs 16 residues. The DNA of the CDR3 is TGTGCCAGCAGTTTAAACTGGGTGACTAGCGGCGATGAGCAGTTCTTC. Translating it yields CASSLNWVTSGDEQFF.

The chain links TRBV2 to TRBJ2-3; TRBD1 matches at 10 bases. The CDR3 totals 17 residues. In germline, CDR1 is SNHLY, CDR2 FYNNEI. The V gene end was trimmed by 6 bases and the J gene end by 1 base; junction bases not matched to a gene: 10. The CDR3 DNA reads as TGTGCCAGCAGAAAGCGACCGGGACAGGGGCGCACAGATACGCAGTATTTT. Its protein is CASRKRPGQGRTDTQYF.

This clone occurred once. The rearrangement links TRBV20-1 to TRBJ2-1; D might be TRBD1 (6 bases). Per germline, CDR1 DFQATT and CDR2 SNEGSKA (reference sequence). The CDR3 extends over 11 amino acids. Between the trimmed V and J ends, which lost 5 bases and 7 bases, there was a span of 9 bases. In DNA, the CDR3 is TGCAGTGCTCGGACAGATAATGAGCAGTTCTTC. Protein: CSARTDNEQFF.

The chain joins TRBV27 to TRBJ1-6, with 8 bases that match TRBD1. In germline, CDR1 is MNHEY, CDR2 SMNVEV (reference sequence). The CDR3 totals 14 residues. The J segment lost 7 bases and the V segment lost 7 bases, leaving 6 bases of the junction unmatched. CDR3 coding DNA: TGTGCCAGCACCGCGGACAGGGAAAATTCACCCCTCCACTTT. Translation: CASTADRENSPLHF.

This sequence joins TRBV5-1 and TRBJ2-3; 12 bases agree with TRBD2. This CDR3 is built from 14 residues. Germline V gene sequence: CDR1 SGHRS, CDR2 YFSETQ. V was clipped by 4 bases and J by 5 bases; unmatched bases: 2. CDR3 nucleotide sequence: TGCGCCAGCAGCGGACTAGCGGGGAAAGATACGCAGTATTTT. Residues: CASSGLAGKDTQYF.

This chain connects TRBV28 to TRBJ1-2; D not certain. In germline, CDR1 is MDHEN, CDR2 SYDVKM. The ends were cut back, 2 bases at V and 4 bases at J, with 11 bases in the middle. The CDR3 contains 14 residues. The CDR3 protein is CASSLPGKAYGYTF. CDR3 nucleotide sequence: TGTGCCAGCAGTTTACCGGGGAAGGCCTATGGCTACACCTTC.

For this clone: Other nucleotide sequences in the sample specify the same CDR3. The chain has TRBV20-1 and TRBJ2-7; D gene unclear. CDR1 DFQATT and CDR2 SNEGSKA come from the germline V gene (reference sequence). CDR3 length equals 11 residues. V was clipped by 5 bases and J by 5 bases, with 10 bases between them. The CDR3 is CSARSGHEQYF. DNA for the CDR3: TGCAGTGCTCGGTCTGGGCACGAGCAGTACTTC.